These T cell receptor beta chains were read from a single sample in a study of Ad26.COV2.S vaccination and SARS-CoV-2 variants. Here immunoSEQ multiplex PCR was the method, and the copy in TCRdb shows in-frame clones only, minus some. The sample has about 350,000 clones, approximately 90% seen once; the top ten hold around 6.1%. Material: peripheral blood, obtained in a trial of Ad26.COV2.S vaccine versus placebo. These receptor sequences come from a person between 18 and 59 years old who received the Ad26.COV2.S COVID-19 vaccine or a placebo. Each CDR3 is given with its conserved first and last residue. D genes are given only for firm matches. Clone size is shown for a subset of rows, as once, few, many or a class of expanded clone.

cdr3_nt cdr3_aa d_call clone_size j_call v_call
TGTGCCAGCAGCCCGACGGGTATGAACACTGAAGCTTTCTTT CASSPTGMNTEAFF NA NA TRBJ1-1 TRBV7-3
TGTGCCAGCAGCCCCCGGACAGGGTTTTCCTACGAGCAGTACTTC CASSPRTGFSYEQYF TRBD1 once TRBJ2-7 TRBV3-1/TRBV3-2
TGTGCCAGCAGACCTACTAGGCCCACCCGGATTGGCACAGATACGCAGTATTTT CASRPTRPTRIGTDTQYF NA NA TRBJ2-3 TRBV21-1
TGTGCCAGCAGCTTACACGGATGGCAAGAGACCCAGTACTTC CASSLHGWQETQYF NA NA TRBJ2-5 TRBV28
TGCGCCAGCAGCCGGGACGGGAATGAAAAACTGTTTTTT CASSRDGNEKLFF NA NA TRBJ1-4 TRBV5-1
TGTGCCAGCAGGGTGGGAAGCGGGAGAACCAAAAACATTCAGTACTTC CASRVGSGRTKNIQYF TRBD2 once TRBJ2-4 TRBV2
TGTGCCACCTTTGTTCCCCTACGCAATCAGCCCCAGCATTTT CATFVPLRNQPQHF NA NA TRBJ1-5 TRBV28
TGTGCCAGCAGCTTGCCGGGTCGAATCTCCTACGAGCAGTACTTC CASSLPGRISYEQYF NA NA TRBJ2-7 TRBV5-6
TGTGCCAGCTCGGACCTGAGTCCTAGGCTAACTCGGGGGGCAGACAATGAGCAGTTCTTC CASSDLSPRLTRGADNEQFF NA NA TRBJ2-1 TRBV18
TGTGCCAGCAGCTTAGGACAGCATAACTATGGCTACACCTTC CASSLGQHNYGYTF NA NA TRBJ1-2 TRBV7-9
TGTGCCAGCAGCCGAGTTCCCGGGACAGGGGTCCCCTACGAGCAGTACTTC CASSRVPGTGVPYEQYF TRBD1 NA TRBJ2-7 TRBV28
TGTGCCAGCAGCTTGACAGGGGTCTTGTACGAGCAGTACTTC CASSLTGVLYEQYF TRBD1 NA TRBJ2-7 TRBV7-2
TGTGCCAGCAGCTTAGTGTCCGAACCCCTCCACTTT CASSLVSEPLHF NA NA TRBJ1-6 TRBV11-2
TGTGCCAGCAGCTCCCGGGACAGGGAAGCGGGTCAGCCCCAGCATTTT CASSSRDREAGQPQHF TRBD1 NA TRBJ1-5 TRBV7-8
TGTGCCAGCAGTACTAGCAACACCGGGGAGCTGTTTTTT CASSTSNTGELFF NA NA TRBJ2-2 TRBV6-2/TRBV6-3
TGTGCCAGCAGCCCTACAAATCAGGGCGAGCAGTACTTC CASSPTNQGEQYF NA NA TRBJ2-7 TRBV7-2
TGTGCCAGCAGCATTACAGGGTTCTATGGCTACACCTTC CASSITGFYGYTF NA once TRBJ1-2 TRBV7-2
TGCGCCAGCAGCCAAGATGTGAGGCAGGGTTATGGCTACACCTTC CASSQDVRQGYGYTF NA NA TRBJ1-2 TRBV4-3
TGCGCCAGCAGCCTGGAGGGGAATAACCTTAATTCACCCCTCCACTTT CASSLEGNNLNSPLHF NA once TRBJ1-6 TRBV5-1
TGTGCCAGCAGATTCGAACAGGGGGCTGAAGCTTTCTTT CASRFEQGAEAFF TRBD1 NA TRBJ1-1 TRBV5-6